The next 21 T cell receptor beta chains were all read from a single sample in a study of cytomegalovirus exposure and HLA in healthy donors. Measured with immunoSEQ multiplex PCR; TCRdb has only the in-frame clones, and not every one. The sample shows 300,000 to 450,000 clones, more than 80% of them seen only once. The sequenced material came from PBMCs. These receptor sequences come from a woman between 18 and 29 years old in good health and CMV-seronegative.

This sequence joins TRBV7-9 and TRBJ1-5; TRBD1 might be the D (5 bases). The V end lost 5 bases, the J end lost 0 bases, and 23 bases lay between the germline ends. The CDR3 totals 19 residues. The germline CDR1 and CDR2 sequences are SEHNR and FQNEAQ (reference sequence). The CDR3 spells CASSDTRGHPSVSNQPQHF. CDR3 in DNA: TGTGCCAGCAGCGACACGCGAGGACACCCGTCCGTTAGCAATCAGCCCCAGCATTTT. The full variable domain, completed using reference TRBV7-9 and TRBJ1-5, is DTGVSQNPRHKITKRGQNVTFRCDPISEHNRLYWYRQTLGQGPEFLTYFQNEAQLEKSRLLSDRFSAERPKGSFSTLEIQRTEQGDSAMYLCASSDTRGHPSVSNQPQHFGDGTRLSIL.

This chain connects TRBV19 to TRBJ2-3; D uncertain. CDR3 size: 14 residues. V gave up 4 bases and J gave up 0 bases, with 8 bases separating them. The germline CDR1 and CDR2 sequences are LNHDA and SQIVND (reference sequence). The CDR3 loop is CASSRAISTDTQYF. CDR3 DNA sequence: TGTGCCAGTAGTAGGGCAATTAGCACAGATACGCAGTATTTT. The full variable domain, rest sourced from reference TRBV19 and TRBJ2-3, is DGGITQSPKYLFRKEGQNVTLSCEQNLNHDAMYWYRQDPGQGLRLIYYSQIVNDFQKGDIAEGYSVSREKKESFPLTVTSAQKNPTAFYLCASSRAISTDTQYFGPGTRLTVL.

The chain joins TRBV13 to TRBJ2-7; 7 bases agree with TRBD1. CDR1 and CDR2 from the germline V gene are PRHDT and FYEKMQ (reference sequence). The V gene end was trimmed by 0 bases and the J gene end by 2 bases; junction bases not matched to a gene: 7. The CDR3 extends over 16 amino acids. The CDR3 spells CASSLGGRGQAYEQYF. CDR3 coding DNA: TGTGCCAGCAGCTTAGGCGGAAGGGGGCAGGCCTACGAGCAGTACTTC.

The chain recombines TRBV11-2 with TRBJ2-5; D is possibly TRBD2 (5 bases). Germline loops: CDR1 SGHAT, CDR2 FQNNGV. This CDR3 contains 16 residues. V shed 4 bases and J shed 5 bases, with 20 bases lying between them. CDR3 in DNA: TGTGCCAGCAGCTCCAAGATAGGGAGCATGGGGGAGACCCAGTACTTC. Its protein product is CASSSKIGSMGETQYF.

The CDR3 DNA reads TGTGCCAGCAGCTTAGCGCCTAGCGCGAATAAAAACATTCAGTACTTC. Translated, it gives CASSLAPSANKNIQYF. The chain employs TRBV7-2 and TRBJ2-4; a possible D gene is TRBD2 (6 bases). This CDR3 is built from 16 residues. Trimming shortened V by 0 bases and J by 4 bases, and 13 bases separated the two germline ends. Germline lookup yields CDR1 SGHTA and CDR2 FQGNSA.

The chain links TRBV10-3 to TRBJ1-4; D is uncertain. Deletions cut 3 bases from V and 8 bases from J, with 13 bases between. Germline V gene lookup returns CDR1 ENHRY and CDR2 SYGVKD. The CDR3 is 14 residues long. In nucleotides, the CDR3 is TGTGCCATCAGTGAAGAGTTAGGAGGCGAAAAACTGTTTTTT. Encoded protein: CAISEELGGEKLFF.

Note on this clone: The same CDR3 arises from other DNA sequences in this sample as well. CDR3 in DNA: TGTGCCAGCAGCCGGGGGACGGACAATCAGCCCCAGCATTTT. Translation: CASSRGTDNQPQHF. The chain is built from TRBV5-6 and TRBJ1-5; a weak D match, TRBD1 (5 bases). Trimming removed 4 bases from V and 3 bases from J, with 11 bases in between. The germline gives CDR1 SGHDT, CDR2 YYEEEE. CDR3 length equals 14 residues.

V gene TRBV30 combines with J gene TRBJ1-1, with TRBD1 matching over 9 bases. The CDR3 totals 15 residues. V lost 0 bases, J lost 4 bases, and 6 bases stayed unmatched. The V gene's germline CDR1 is GTSNPN and CDR2 SVGIG (reference sequence). DNA for the CDR3: TGTGCCTGGAGTGTAACAGGGGGCCGGAGCACTGAAGCTTTCTTT. Its translation is CAWSVTGGRSTEAFF.

This clone was counted once. Other DNA sequences of this sample code for an identical CDR3. The chain recombines TRBV6-1 with TRBJ1-2; a weak D match, TRBD1 (6 bases). CDR3 length: 13 amino acids. CDR1 and CDR2 from the germline V gene are MNHNS and SASEGT. The ends were cut back, 6 bases at V and 2 bases at J, with 10 bases in the middle. The CDR3 DNA is TGTGCCAGCAGCCCGGACAGAAACTATGGCTACACCTTC. Its protein is CASSPDRNYGYTF.

CDR3 amino acids: CAWSVEGRRAFF. DNA for the CDR3: TGTGCCTGGAGTGTAGAAGGTCGGAGAGCTTTCTTT. The V and J genes are TRBV30 and TRBJ1-1; D remains ambiguous. There are 12 residues in the CDR3. Trimming took 0 bases from V and 10 from J, leaving 12 bases between them. Germline assignment: CDR1 GTSNPN and CDR2 SVGIG (reference sequence).

The CDR3 DNA reads TGTGCCAGCAGAGAGTTGGCGGGGGGCGAGTGGCAGTACTTC. It translates to CASRELAGGEWQYF. The genes are TRBV6-1 and TRBJ2-7, with TRBD2 matching 8 bases. Germline V CDR1 and CDR2: MNHNS, SASEGT. This CDR3 region has 14 residues. Germline trimming cut 6 bases from V and 9 bases from J; bases unmatched to any gene: 13.

The chain is built from TRBV2 and TRBJ2-7, with 7 positions matching TRBD2. CDR1 is SNHLY and CDR2 is FYNNEI in the germline V gene. V trimming: 2 bases; J trimming: 4 bases; junction bases outside the gene matches: 11. The CDR3 totals 16 residues. The CDR3 nucleotides are TGTGCCAGCAGTGAAAGGGTCGCTAGCGGCTATTACGAGCAGTACTTC. The encoded protein is CASSERVASGYYEQYF.

The chain recombines TRBV6-1 with TRBJ1-5, with D possibly TRBD1 on 5 matching bases. CDR1 and CDR2 (germline): MNHNS, SASEGT. V was pared by 0 bases and J by 1 base, with 13 bases between. This CDR3 contains 17 residues. The CDR3 coding sequence is TGTGCCAGCAGTGAAGCGCAGGAGGGGATCAGCAATCAGCCCCAGCATTTT. Translated, it gives CASSEAQEGISNQPQHF.

The chain carries TRBV9 and TRBJ1-5; D possibly corresponds to TRBD1 (6 bases). This CDR3 is built from 16 residues. The germline V gene encodes CDR1 SGDLS and CDR2 YYNGEE. The V and J ends lost 3 bases and 3 bases respectively, with 16 bases between them. CDR3 loop: CASSEGGGRNNQPQHF. The CDR3, as DNA: TGTGCCAGCAGCGAGGGCGGGGGGCGAAACAATCAGCCCCAGCATTTT.

The V and J genes are TRBV2 and TRBJ1-4; D not resolved. V was trimmed by 2 bases and J by 4 bases, leaving 14 bases between them. The V gene's germline CDR1 is SNHLY and CDR2 FYNNEI. The CDR3 contains 16 residues. CDR3 region: CASSEIILRVNEKLFF. The DNA for the CDR3 is TGTGCCAGCAGTGAAATCATCCTTCGGGTTAATGAAAAACTGTTTTTT.

This clone was recorded once. CDR3 in DNA: TGTGCCAGCAGGCGACTAGGGAACTACGAGCAGTACTTC. Translating gives CASRRLGNYEQYF. V usage is TRBV2 and J usage is TRBJ2-7, with D tentatively TRBD2 (6 bases). The germline V and J ends were trimmed by 6 bases and 3 bases, with 12 bases remaining between them. CDR3 length: 13 residues. CDR1 and CDR2 from the germline V gene are SNHLY and FYNNEI.

The chain couples TRBV5-1 to TRBJ2-7; D gene uncertain. CDR1 is SGHRS and CDR2 is YFSETQ in the germline V gene. The CDR3 loop spans 14 amino acids. Deletions cut 0 bases from V and 7 bases from J, with 14 bases between. The CDR3 region has the DNA TGCGCCAGCAGCTTGGAGGTCAGGAATAGGGAGCAGTACTTC. It translates to CASSLEVRNREQYF.

The chain links TRBV11-3 to TRBJ2-5; 9 positions match TRBD2. V shed 1 base, J shed 4 bases, and the junction held 7 bases outside the gene matches. The CDR3 runs to 16 residues. The germline V gene encodes CDR1 SGHNT and CDR2 YENEEA. This CDR3 reads CASSLGLRGGRETQYF. CDR3 nucleotides: TGTGCCAGCAGCTTAGGACTGCGGGGGGGGAGAGAGACCCAGTACTTC.

The chain has TRBV6-5 and TRBJ1-2; no reliable D call. The CDR3 contains 14 residues. Deletions cut 4 bases from V and 4 bases from J, with 13 bases between. Germline loops: CDR1 MNHEY, CDR2 SVGAGI. CDR3 amino acids: CASSLTALAYGYTF. CDR3 coding DNA: TGTGCCAGCAGTTTAACCGCTCTGGCCTATGGCTACACCTTC.

V usage is TRBV6-1 and J usage is TRBJ1-2, with D perhaps matching TRBD1 (6 bases). Trimming cost V 6 bases and J 5 bases, with 16 bases left between them. From germline, CDR1 is MNHNS and CDR2 SASEGT. The CDR3 runs 14 residues. In nucleotides, the CDR3 is TGTGCCAGCAGGGCAGGGGAGAGAGGATATGGCTACACCTTC. Translating gives CASRAGERGYGYTF.

As DNA, the CDR3 is TGTGCCAGCTCCGACAAGGGGTCCGGTATGCAGCCCCAGCATTTT. This codes for CASSDKGSGMQPQHF. The genes are TRBV18 and TRBJ1-5, with a possible D match to TRBD1 (5 bases). V gave up 6 bases and J gave up 7 bases, with 19 bases separating them. The germline V gene has CDR1 KGHSH and CDR2 LQKENI. The CDR3 spans 15 residues.